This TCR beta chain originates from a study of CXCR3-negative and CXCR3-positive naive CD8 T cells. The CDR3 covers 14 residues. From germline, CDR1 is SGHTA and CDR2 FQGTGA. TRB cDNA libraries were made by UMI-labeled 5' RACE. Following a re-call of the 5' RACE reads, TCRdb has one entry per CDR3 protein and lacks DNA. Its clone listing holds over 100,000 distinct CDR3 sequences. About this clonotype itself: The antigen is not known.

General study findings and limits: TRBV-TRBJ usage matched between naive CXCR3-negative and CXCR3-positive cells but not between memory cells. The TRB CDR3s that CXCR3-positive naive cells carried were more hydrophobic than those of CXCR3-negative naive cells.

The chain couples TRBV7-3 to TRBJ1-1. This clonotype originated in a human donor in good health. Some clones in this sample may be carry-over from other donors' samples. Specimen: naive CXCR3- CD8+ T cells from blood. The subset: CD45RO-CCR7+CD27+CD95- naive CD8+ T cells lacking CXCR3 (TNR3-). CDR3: CASSLQGLDTEAFF.